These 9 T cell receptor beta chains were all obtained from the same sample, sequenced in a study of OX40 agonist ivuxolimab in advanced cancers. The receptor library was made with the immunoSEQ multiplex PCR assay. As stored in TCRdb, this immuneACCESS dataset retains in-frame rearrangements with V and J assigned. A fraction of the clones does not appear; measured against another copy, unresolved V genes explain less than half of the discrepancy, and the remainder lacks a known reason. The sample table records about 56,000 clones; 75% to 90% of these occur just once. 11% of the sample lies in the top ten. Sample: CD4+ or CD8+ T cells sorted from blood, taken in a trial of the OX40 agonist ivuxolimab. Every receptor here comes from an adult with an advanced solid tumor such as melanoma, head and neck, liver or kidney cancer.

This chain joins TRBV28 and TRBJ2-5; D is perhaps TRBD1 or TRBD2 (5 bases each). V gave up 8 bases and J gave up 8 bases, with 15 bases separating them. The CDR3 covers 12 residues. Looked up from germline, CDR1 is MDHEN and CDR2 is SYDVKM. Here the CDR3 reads CASGTSQGTQYF. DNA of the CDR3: TGTGCCAGCGGGACCAGCCAAGGCACCCAGTACTTC.

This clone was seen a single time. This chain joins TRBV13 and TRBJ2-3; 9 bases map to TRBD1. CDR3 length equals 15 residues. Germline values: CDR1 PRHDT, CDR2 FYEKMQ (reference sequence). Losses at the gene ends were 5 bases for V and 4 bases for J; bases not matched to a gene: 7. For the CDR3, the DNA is TGTGCCAGCAGCCCCAGGACAGGGGTGGCAGATACGCAGTATTTT. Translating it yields CASSPRTGVADTQYF.

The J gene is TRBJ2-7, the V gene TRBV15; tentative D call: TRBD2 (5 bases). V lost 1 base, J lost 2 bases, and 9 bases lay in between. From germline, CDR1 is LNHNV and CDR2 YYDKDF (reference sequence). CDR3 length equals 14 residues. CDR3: CATSRVRGTYEQYF. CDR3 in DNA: TGTGCCACCAGCAGAGTTCGGGGTACCTACGAGCAGTACTTC.

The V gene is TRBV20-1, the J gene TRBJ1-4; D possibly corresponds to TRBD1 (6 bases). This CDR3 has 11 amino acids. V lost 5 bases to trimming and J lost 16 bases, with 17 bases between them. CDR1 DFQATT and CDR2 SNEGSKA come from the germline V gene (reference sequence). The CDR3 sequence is CSAAPTGSRFF. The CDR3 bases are TGCAGTGCTGCTCCAACAGGGTCAAGGTTTTTT.

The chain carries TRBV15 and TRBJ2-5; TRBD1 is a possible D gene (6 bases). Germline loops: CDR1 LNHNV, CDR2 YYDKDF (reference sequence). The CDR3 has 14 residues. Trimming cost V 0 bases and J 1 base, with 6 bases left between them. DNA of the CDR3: TGTGCCACCAGCAGAGACAGGGGCCAAGAGACCCAGTACTTC. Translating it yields CATSRDRGQETQYF. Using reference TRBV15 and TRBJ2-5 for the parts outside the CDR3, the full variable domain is DAMVIQNPRYQVTQFGKPVTLSCSQTLNHNVMYWYQQKSSQAPKLLFHYYDKDFNNEADTPDNFQSRRPNTSFCFLDIRSPGLGDTAMYLCATSRDRGQETQYFGPGTRLLVL.

CDR3 loop: CASRETGRNQETQYF. DNA of the CDR3: TGTGCCAGTAGAGAGACAGGGAGGAACCAAGAGACCCAGTACTTC. This chain connects TRBV19 to TRBJ2-5; tentative D call: TRBD1 (7 bases). The V and J ends lost 6 bases and 0 bases respectively, with 14 bases between them. This CDR3 region has 15 residues. Germline V gene lookup returns CDR1 LNHDA and CDR2 SQIVND (reference sequence).

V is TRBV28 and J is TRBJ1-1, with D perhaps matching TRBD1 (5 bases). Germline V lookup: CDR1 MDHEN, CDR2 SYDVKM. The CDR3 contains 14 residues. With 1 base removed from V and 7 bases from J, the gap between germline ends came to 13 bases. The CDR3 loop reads CASSLLLDSFEAFF. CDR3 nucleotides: TGTGCCAGCAGTTTATTACTTGACAGTTTTGAAGCTTTCTTT.

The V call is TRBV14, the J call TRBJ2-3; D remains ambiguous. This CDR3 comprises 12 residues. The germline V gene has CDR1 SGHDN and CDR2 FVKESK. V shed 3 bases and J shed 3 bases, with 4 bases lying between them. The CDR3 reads CASSHSTDTQYF. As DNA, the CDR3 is TGTGCCAGCAGCCATTCTACAGATACGCAGTATTTT.

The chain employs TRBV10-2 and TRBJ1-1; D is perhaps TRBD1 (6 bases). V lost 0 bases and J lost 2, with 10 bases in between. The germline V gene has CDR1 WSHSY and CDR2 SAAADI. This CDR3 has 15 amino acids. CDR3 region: CASSESGTPNTEAFF. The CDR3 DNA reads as TGCGCCAGCAGTGAGTCCGGGACACCAAACACTGAAGCTTTCTTT.